The 6 T cell receptor beta chains given below trace back to one sample, sequenced in a study of radiotherapy plus CTLA-4 blockade in lung cancer. Assay: immunoSEQ multiplex PCR; the TCRdb copy retains only in-frame clones and omits some. The sample records about 31,000 clones, approximately 78% being singletons. The source was peripheral blood, collected from a patient treated with radiotherapy plus ipilimumab. All receptors come from a human donor with non-small cell lung cancer who had stable disease on radiotherapy plus ipilimumab.

The V gene is TRBV10-2, the J gene TRBJ2-7; a possible D gene is TRBD2 (5 bases). This CDR3 is 13 amino acids long. Germline CDR1 WSHSY, CDR2 SAAADI. The V gene lost 8 bases and the J gene lost 0 bases, with 11 bases spanning the gap. CDR3 residues: CASAVGSSYEQYV. The CDR3, as DNA: TGCGCCAGCGCCGTGGGGAGCTCCTACGAGCAGTACGTC.

This chain joins TRBV5-6 and TRBJ1-6, with TRBD1 as a possible D gene (6 bases). Looked up from germline, CDR1 is SGHDT and CDR2 is YYEEEE. V lost 1 base to trimming and J lost 9 bases, with 11 bases between them. CDR3 size: 14 residues. This CDR3 is CASSLYTGSSPLHF. The CDR3 DNA sequence: TGTGCCAGCAGCTTGTATACAGGGAGTTCACCCCTCCACTTT.

The rearrangement joins TRBV2 to TRBJ1-5; tentative D call: TRBD1 (5 bases). The CDR3 is 15 residues long. Germline loops: CDR1 SNHLY, CDR2 FYNNEI. V was clipped by 10 bases and J by 0 bases, with 16 bases between them. CDR3 sequence (DNA): TGTGCCACAAGTCCCGGGACGGATAGCAATCAGCCCCAGCATTTT. Translation: CATSPGTDSNQPQHF. The full variable domain, in which reference TRBV2 and TRBJ1-5 provide the parts outside the CDR3, is EPEVTQTPSHQVTQMGQEVILRCVPISNHLYFYWYRQILGQKVEFLVSFYNNEISEKSEIFDDQFSVERPDGSNFTLKIRSTKLEDSAMYFCATSPGTDSNQPQHFGDGTRLSIL.

The chain recombines TRBV13 with TRBJ1-2; D remains ambiguous. V lost 5 bases to trimming and J lost 2 bases, with 12 bases between them. CDR3 length equals 14 residues. Germline CDR1 is PRHDT and CDR2 is FYEKMQ (reference sequence). CDR3 amino acids: CASSPRTGNYGYTF. CDR3 in DNA: TGTGCCAGCAGCCCCAGGACGGGAAACTATGGCTACACCTTC.

V gene TRBV4-3 combines with J gene TRBJ1-2, with 9 bases that match TRBD1. Germline loops: CDR1 LGHNA, CDR2 YSLEER. The CDR3 consists of 18 residues. Trimming cost V 6 bases and J 0 bases; bases outside gene matches: 14. CDR3 in amino acids: CASSDIRDREGANYGYTF. DNA for the CDR3: TGCGCCAGCAGTGACATCCGGGACAGGGAAGGAGCTAACTATGGCTACACCTTC.

The rearrangement joins TRBV30 to TRBJ2-1, with 8 bases identical to TRBD2. The CDR3 is 17 amino acids. Unmatched junction bases numbered 9, after V lost 1 base and J lost 1 base. Germline V gene data show CDR1 as GTSNPN and CDR2 as SVGIG (reference sequence). The CDR3: CAWSGPAGGASYNEQFF. Here the CDR3 DNA reads TGTGCCTGGAGTGGGCCGGCCGGGGGGGCATCCTACAATGAGCAGTTCTTC.